A single sample is the source of the 10 T cell receptor beta chains below, sequenced in a study of PD-L1 blockade in urothelial cancer. Time point of the sample: pretreatment peripheral blood. Profiled with immunoSEQ multiplex PCR; TCRdb holds only in-frame clones, not every one. The sample shows about 63,000 clones, 81% of them seen only once. Sequencing was performed on PBMCs, taken around atezolizumab (anti-PD-L1) treatment. Receptors were obtained from a man between 65 and 79 years old with urothelial cancer.

The chain is built from TRBV10-2 and TRBJ1-1, with 7 bases fitting TRBD1. Germline V gene lookup returns CDR1 WSHSY and CDR2 SAAADI. The CDR3 covers 13 residues. After removal of 6 bases from V and 5 bases from J, the junction contained 6 bases not matched to a gene. The CDR3 bases are TGCGCCAGCAGCGCGACAGGGCTGACTGAAGCTTTCTTT. As protein: CASSATGLTEAFF.

The V call is TRBV19, the J call TRBJ1-2, with unresolved D. CDR1 LNHDA and CDR2 SQIVND come from the germline V gene (reference sequence). The CDR3 is 11 amino acids. The ends were cut back, 8 bases at V and 2 bases at J, with 6 bases in the middle. This chain's CDR3 is CASWQNYGYTF. The CDR3 DNA sequence: TGTGCCAGTTGGCAGAACTATGGCTACACCTTC.

The chain carries TRBV5-1 and TRBJ2-3, with TRBD2 identical over 7 bases. The CDR3 has 15 amino acids. Germline CDR1 reads SGHRS; CDR2 reads YFSETQ. V gave up 3 bases and J gave up 10 bases; unmatched junction bases: 14. The CDR3 here is CASSSSGAGIFAQYF. CDR3 in DNA: TGCGCCAGCAGCTCCTCGGGAGCGGGAATTTTCGCGCAGTATTTT.

The V and J genes are TRBV11-1 and TRBJ2-7; 9 bases agree with TRBD1. The germline CDR1 and CDR2 sequences are SGHAT and FQDESV (reference sequence). The CDR3 length is 14 residues. V gave up 5 bases and J gave up 6 bases; unmatched junction bases: 8. The CDR3 loop is CASSLDRGRREQYF. DNA for the CDR3: TGTGCCAGCAGCCTGGACAGGGGACGCCGCGAGCAGTACTTC.

The chain is built from TRBV7-2 and TRBJ2-7; TRBD1 might be the D (5 bases). The V end lost 0 bases, the J end lost 3 bases, and 9 bases lay between the germline ends. Germline-derived CDR1 and CDR2 are SGHTA and FQGNSA. The CDR3 loop spans 14 amino acids. CDR3 loop: CASSLAPGNYEQYF. CDR3 sequence (DNA): TGTGCCAGCAGCTTAGCGCCAGGGAACTACGAGCAGTACTTC.

J is TRBJ2-1 and V is TRBV6-5; 9 positions agree with TRBD2. The CDR3 is 15 amino acids. The V segment lost 9 bases and the J segment 6 bases; nucleotides outside the gene matches: 12. The germline V gene has CDR1 MNHEY and CDR2 SVGAGI. The CDR3 is CASSGGSGSANEQFF. The CDR3 DNA is TGTGCCAGTTCTGGGGGTAGCGGGAGTGCCAATGAGCAGTTCTTC.

In its sample, this clone was seen a few times. The chain employs TRBV4-3 and TRBJ2-7; D gene uncertain. V was trimmed by 4 bases and J by 1 base, leaving 8 bases between them. Looked up from germline, CDR1 is LGHNA and CDR2 is YSLEER. The CDR3 is made up of 13 amino acids. This CDR3 reads CASSRTASYEQYF. CDR3 sequence (DNA): TGCGCCAGCAGCCGAACAGCTTCCTACGAGCAGTACTTC.

The genes are TRBV11-2 and TRBJ2-1; 15 bases map to TRBD2. The V gene's germline CDR1 is SGHAT and CDR2 FQNNGV. CDR3 length: 17 amino acids. V trimming: 4 bases; J trimming: 5 bases; junction bases outside the gene matches: 6. Written as DNA, the CDR3 is TGTGCCAGCAGCTCAGGGACTAGCGGGAGGCCCCACAATGAGCAGTTCTTC. The encoded protein is CASSSGTSGRPHNEQFF. The full variable domain, with the rest looked up from reference TRBV11-2 and TRBJ2-1, is EAGVAQSPRYKIIEKRQSVAFWCNPISGHATLYWYQQILGQGPKLLIQFQNNGVVDDSQLPKDRFSAERLKGVDSTLKIQPAKLEDSAVYLCASSSGTSGRPHNEQFFGPGTRLTVL.

V is TRBV29-1 and J is TRBJ1-5, with 8 bases that match TRBD1. Germline V gives CDR1 SQVTM, CDR2 ANQGSEA. V shed 6 bases, J shed 5 bases, and the junction held 3 bases outside the gene matches. The CDR3 is 12 amino acids. The CDR3 region is CSVGQGDQPQHF. CDR3 DNA sequence: TGCAGCGTCGGACAGGGTGATCAGCCCCAGCATTTT.

This chain links TRBV2 with TRBJ1-1; perhaps TRBD1 as D (5 bases). V was trimmed by 6 bases and J by 5 bases, leaving 10 bases between them. CDR3 length equals 12 residues. The germline CDR1 and CDR2 sequences are SNHLY and FYNNEI. The CDR3: CASRGVETEAFF. CDR3 DNA: TGTGCCAGCAGAGGGGTCGAGACTGAAGCTTTCTTT.